The 24 T cell receptor beta chains listed next were all sequenced from one sample in a study of T cells after yellow fever vaccination. MiXCR was run by TCRdb on the 5' RACE reads, yielding one entry per CDR3 protein. The repertoire consists of roughly 500,000 distinct CDR3 sequences, with less than 20% occurring once and the leading ten covering roughly an eighth. The sample consisted of PBMCs, taken 15 days after the yellow fever booster vaccination. These receptor sequences come from a man aged 25 to 40 who received the YFV17D yellow fever vaccine.

A few counts support this clonotype. The rearrangement uses TRBV19 and TRBJ2-2, with D perhaps matching TRBD1 (5 bases). The germline CDR1 and CDR2 sequences are LNHDA and SQIVND (reference sequence). This CDR3 has 16 residues. V was shortened by 6 bases and J by 1 base, with 15 bases between the two germline ends. The DNA for the CDR3 is TGTGCCAGTAGACAAGGACACGGTTTGAACACCGGGGAGCTGTTTTTT. Its translation is CASRQGHGLNTGELFF.

The genes are TRBV9 and TRBJ2-1; 12 positions agree with TRBD1. This CDR3 is built from 14 residues. V lost 4 bases to trimming and J lost 8 bases; unmatched junction nucleotides: 4. CDR1 is SGDLS, CDR2 YYNGEE, per germline. The CDR3 protein is CASSSGTGGHEQFF. CDR3 bases: TGTGCCAGCAGCTCCGGGACAGGGGGCCATGAGCAGTTCTTC.

This clonotype was observed a handful of times. The CDR3 bases are TGTGCCAGTAGTATAGGTGGCGGGATACTCACAGATACGCAGTATTTT. This codes for CASSIGGGILTDTQYF. V is TRBV19 and J is TRBJ2-3; maybe TRBD2 (6 bases). Germline CDR1 reads LNHDA; CDR2 reads SQIVND (reference sequence). V lost 1 base to trimming and J lost 2 bases, with 13 bases between them. CDR3 size: 16 residues.

This chain connects TRBV7-9 to TRBJ2-5; 7 positions match TRBD1. Germline lookup yields CDR1 SEHNR and CDR2 FQNEAQ (reference sequence). The CDR3 covers 17 residues. Trimming cost V 4 bases and J 2 bases; bases outside gene matches: 13. The CDR3 protein is CASSSVLGTALQETQYF. Here the CDR3 DNA reads TGTGCCAGCAGCTCAGTTTTAGGGACAGCCTTACAAGAGACCCAGTACTTC.

The V and J genes are TRBV28 and TRBJ2-7; no definite D call. The CDR3 covers 12 residues. With 7 bases removed from V and 4 bases from J, the gap between germline ends came to 11 bases. Germline V CDR1 and CDR2: MDHEN, SYDVKM. CDR3 sequence: CASNSVKYEQYF. CDR3 nucleotide sequence: TGTGCCAGCAACTCGGTAAAGTACGAGCAGTACTTC.

This rearrangement joins TRBV7-9 to TRBJ2-7; D is unresolved. This CDR3 is 11 amino acids long. Looked up from germline, CDR1 is SEHNR and CDR2 is FQNEAQ (reference sequence). V shed 5 bases and J shed 7 bases, with 9 bases lying between them. The CDR3 DNA reads TGTGCCAGCAGCCTCCAAATGGAGCAGTACTTC. Translating it yields CASSLQMEQYF.

The chain couples TRBV29-1 to TRBJ2-7; D not resolved. The V and J ends lost 1 base and 2 bases respectively, with 12 bases between them. Germline-derived CDR1 and CDR2 are SQVTM and ANQGSEA. The CDR3 is made up of 14 amino acids. The CDR3 sequence: CSVEGYADTYEQYF. The CDR3 region has the DNA TGCAGCGTTGAAGGGTACGCGGATACCTACGAGCAGTACTTC.

V gene TRBV6-1 combines with J gene TRBJ2-1; 8 bases agree with TRBD1. The CDR3 is 16 amino acids. Losses at the gene ends were 5 bases for V and 6 bases for J; bases not matched to a gene: 12. Germline V CDR1 and CDR2: MNHNS, SASEGT. CDR3 DNA: TGTGCCAGCAGTCCCTTCCCGGACAGGGTAGTCAATGAGCAGTTCTTC. Translating gives CASSPFPDRVVNEQFF.

The chain employs TRBV24-1 and TRBJ2-3; TRBD2 aligns across 8 bases. Germline V lookup: CDR1 KGHDR, CDR2 SFDVKD. V lost 4 bases, J lost 2 bases, and 7 bases stayed unmatched. The CDR3 totals 16 residues. In nucleotides, the CDR3 is TGTGCCACCAGTGAGAATACTAGCGGCTTCACAGATACGCAGTATTTT. Residues: CATSENTSGFTDTQYF.

There are many counts of this clonotype. The chain links TRBV4-2 to TRBJ2-1; D unclear. Germline values: CDR1 LGHNA, CDR2 YNFKEQ. CDR3 length equals 14 residues. Trimming left V 0 bases short and J 9 bases short, with 12 bases between. For the CDR3, the DNA is TGTGCCAGCAGCCAAGAGCGACGCGGCGGTGAGCAGTTCTTC. Protein: CASSQERRGGEQFF.

This clonotype has more than one count but fewer than ten. The rearrangement joins TRBV20-1 to TRBJ1-5, with 7 positions matching TRBD1. The germline gives CDR1 DFQATT, CDR2 SNEGSKA (reference sequence). CDR3 length: 12 residues. V gave up 4 bases and J gave up 9 bases; unmatched junction bases: 6. The CDR3 DNA is TGCAGTGCTAAGGGACAGCCGGGGCCCCAGCATTTT. Protein: CSAKGQPGPQHF.

The chain has TRBV12-3 or TRBV12-4 and TRBJ2-6, with no clear D. The V and J ends lost 5 bases and 0 bases respectively, with 11 bases between them. The CDR3 runs 16 residues. CDR3 nucleotides: TGTGCCAGCAGTGTGTCCCCAAGCTCTGGGGCCAACGTCCTGACTTTC. It yields the protein CASSVSPSSGANVLTF.

J is TRBJ2-3 and V is TRBV4-3, with D perhaps TRBD2 (6 bases). V shed 4 bases and J shed 4 bases, with 24 bases lying between them. The V gene's germline CDR1 is LGHNA and CDR2 YSLEER. There are 18 residues in the CDR3. CDR3 region: CASSRRPTSSSEPDTQYF. The CDR3 coding sequence is TGCGCCAGCAGCCGACGACCCACTAGCTCCTCCGAACCAGATACGCAGTATTTT.

This chain links TRBV9 with TRBJ1-5; D remains ambiguous. Trimming pared 0 bases from V and 3 bases from J, leaving 4 bases between. This CDR3 is built from 13 residues. Germline CDR1 reads SGDLS; CDR2 reads YYNGEE. Written as DNA, the CDR3 is TGTGCCAGCAGCGTAGCGATCAATCAGCCCCAGCATTTT. Amino acids: CASSVAINQPQHF.

This clonotype appeared a few times. The chain employs TRBV5-4 and TRBJ1-1; TRBD1 matches at 7 bases. The germline CDR1 and CDR2 sequences are SGHNT and YYREEE (reference sequence). Germline trimming cut 4 bases from V and 1 base from J; bases unmatched to any gene: 7. This CDR3 has 15 residues. CDR3 nucleotide sequence: TGTGCCAGCAGCGACCTAGACAGGGCGAACACTGAAGCTTTCTTT. This sequence encodes CASSDLDRANTEAFF.

This clonotype was recorded many times. The chain joins TRBV10-2 to TRBJ2-1; 12 positions agree with TRBD2. The CDR3 contains 15 residues. Germline loops: CDR1 WSHSY, CDR2 SAAADI. V shed 8 bases, J shed 2 bases, and the junction held 4 bases outside the gene matches. The CDR3, as DNA: TGCGCCAGCCGGGGGACTAGCGGGCCCTACAATGAGCAGTTCTTC. Its translation: CASRGTSGPYNEQFF.

This clonotype was recorded a few times. The CDR3 nucleotides read TGTGCCAGCAGCGTCCCCCAGCGGGAGAACACCGGGGAGCTGTTTTTT. It is translated as CASSVPQRENTGELFF. V is TRBV7-2 and J is TRBJ2-2, with TRBD2 identical over 7 bases. Germline loops: CDR1 SGHTA, CDR2 FQGNSA. This CDR3 comprises 16 residues. The junction had 7 bases not matched to a gene; V was cut back by 5 bases and J by 1 base.

This clonotype was detected many times. This sequence joins TRBV7-2 and TRBJ2-5; D may be TRBD2 (5 bases). The CDR3 is made up of 14 amino acids. The V gene's germline CDR1 is SGHTA and CDR2 FQGNSA. Trimming stripped 1 base from V and 3 bases from J, with 9 bases between. In DNA form, the CDR3 reads TGTGCCAGCAGCTTAGGGCTAGCAGAAGAGACCCAGTACTTC. This sequence encodes CASSLGLAEETQYF.

The chain recombines TRBV20-1 with TRBJ2-2, with 8 nucleotides matching TRBD2. The germline CDR1 and CDR2 sequences are DFQATT and SNEGSKA (reference sequence). V lost 5 bases and J lost 7; bases outside the gene matches: 9. The CDR3 is 14 residues long. This CDR3 is CSAELSGIGGELFF. The CDR3 coding sequence is TGCAGTGCTGAACTTAGCGGGATAGGCGGGGAGCTGTTTTTT.

This clonotype occurred a few times. The J gene is TRBJ2-5, the V gene TRBV7-6; TRBD2 matches at 12 bases. This CDR3 has 15 amino acids. V shed 7 bases, J shed 9 bases, and the junction held 12 bases outside the gene matches. Germline V gene sequence: CDR1 SGHVS, CDR2 FNYEAQ. The CDR3, as DNA: TGTGCCAGCACCGTAAGGGGGCTAGCGGGAGGGCCCCAGTACTTC. Its protein is CASTVRGLAGGPQYF.

This clonotype was counted between two and nine times. The chain has TRBV7-2 and TRBJ2-3; 10 nucleotides line up with TRBD1. This CDR3 is built from 15 residues. Germline trimming cut 8 bases from V and 2 bases from J; bases unmatched to any gene: 7. CDR1 SGHTA and CDR2 FQGNSA come from the germline V gene. The CDR3 region has the DNA TGTGCCAGCGGCGACAGGGGGCGACTCACAGATACGCAGTATTTT. This codes for CASGDRGRLTDTQYF.

This clonotype was seen at least ten times. The rearrangement uses TRBV4-1 and TRBJ1-1, with D possibly TRBD1 on 5 matching bases. The CDR3 runs 13 residues. Trimming removed 5 bases from V and 2 bases from J, with 9 bases in between. Looked up from germline, CDR1 is MGHRA and CDR2 is YSYEKL. The CDR3 region is CASSTGVNTEAFF. The CDR3 DNA follows: TGCGCCAGCAGCACAGGAGTCAACACTGAAGCTTTCTTT.

This sequence joins TRBV5-5 and TRBJ2-1; TRBD2 aligns across 9 bases. The germline gives CDR1 SGHKS, CDR2 YYEKEE (reference sequence). This CDR3 spans 14 amino acids. V lost 6 bases and J lost 3; bases outside the gene matches: 4. The CDR3 loop reads CASIRAGGYNEQFF. In DNA, the CDR3 is TGTGCCAGCATAAGAGCGGGAGGCTACAATGAGCAGTTCTTC.

This clonotype was seen ten or more times. The J gene is TRBJ2-5, the V gene TRBV9; a possible D gene is TRBD1 (6 bases). Germline lookup yields CDR1 SGDLS and CDR2 YYNGEE. The germline V and J ends were trimmed by 5 bases and 5 bases, with 7 bases remaining between them. This CDR3 contains 11 residues. CDR3 sequence: CASSTGETQYF. CDR3 bases: TGTGCCAGCAGTACAGGGGAGACCCAGTACTTC.